This passage covers 18 T cell receptor beta chains from one sample sequenced in a study of tumor-infiltrating lymphocytes in primary liver carcinoma. Taking 20-30 mg of unsorted bulk tissue, the authors co-extracted RNA and DNA. The template, roughly 550 ng total RNA, yielded TCR beta cDNA made with a constant-region primer. For TCR beta, libraries were produced by three nested multiplex PCR rounds using slightly modified ARM-PCR. For approximately 9 cycles apiece, the opening two PCR rounds ran with TRBV1-TRBV30 forward primers and a C-beta reverse primer. Each CDR3 protein gets one entry after TCRdb re-called the multiplex PCR reads with MiXCR. The sample gives some 87,000 distinct CDR3 sequences, around 68% of which show up once; 27% is in the top ten. The sequencing input was tumor-adjacent normal liver tissue. These receptor sequences come from a man aged 40-50 years with primary liver carcinoma and hepatitis B virus infection.

This clonotype was recorded once. An end of the junction differs from the germline gene, which may be a read error. The chain has TRBV28 and TRBJ1-1; D is unclear. Germline V gene lookup returns CDR1 MDHEN and CDR2 SYDVKM. This CDR3 contains 13 residues. The CDR3 DNA follows: TGTGCCAGCAGCTTGGCCTCTATCACTGAAGCTTCCTTT. It yields the protein CASSLASITEASF.

This clonotype was found a few times. This sequence may be a read error, since a much larger clone differs from it by one base. The chain links TRBV10-1 to TRBJ2-2, with D uncertain. From germline, CDR1 is WNHNN and CDR2 SYGVQD (reference sequence). The ends were cut back, 10 bases at V and 5 bases at J, with 11 bases in the middle. The CDR3 has 12 amino acids. CDR3 bases: TGCGCCAACAGCCTTATAACCGGGGAGCTGTTTTTT. Its protein is CANSLITGELFF.

Concerning this clonotype: At one end, the junction sequence differs from germline, possibly due to a read error. CDR3 in amino acids: CTSSDGLGGEQFF. Written as DNA, the CDR3 is TGCACCAGCAGTGATGGACTAGGGGGTGAGCAGTTCTTC. The V call is TRBV10-2, the J call TRBJ2-1; D is perhaps TRBD2 (7 bases). The V gene's germline CDR1 is WSHSY and CDR2 SAAADI. The CDR3 extends over 13 amino acids.

Concerning this clonotype: This may be a read error, as it is one base from a much larger clone. The chain recombines TRBV5-6 with TRBJ2-3; D unresolved. From germline, CDR1 is SGHDT and CDR2 YYEEEE. The CDR3 length is 13 residues. CDR3 bases: TGTGGCAGCAGCTGGCAGCAGCCAGATACGCAGTATTTT. Residues: CGSSWQQPDTQYF.

The genes are TRBV28 and TRBJ2-1; possible D gene TRBD2, 5 bases. The tail of the sequence fits TRBJ2-7 better, so the J call may be wrong. This CDR3 spans 15 amino acids. CDR1 is MDHEN and CDR2 is SYDVKM in the germline V gene. CDR3 loop: CATIQRNSTYNEQYF. CDR3 coding DNA: TGTGCCACCATCCAGCGGAACTCCACCTACAATGAGCAGTACTTC.

The genes are TRBV29-1 and TRBJ1-1; no reliable D call. CDR3 length: 11 residues. Germline V gene lookup returns CDR1 SQVTM and CDR2 ANQGSEA. Trimming removed 5 bases at V and 10 bases at J, with 14 bases between. The CDR3: CSVNPEGGAFF. The CDR3 DNA reads as TGCAGCGTTAACCCTGAGGGAGGAGCTTTCTTT.

With respect to this clonotype: Germline and junction disagree at one end, which may indicate a read error. V usage is TRBV11-2 and J usage is TRBJ2-7, with D perhaps TRBD2 (5 bases). CDR1 SGHAT and CDR2 FQNNGV come from the germline V gene. The CDR3 runs 12 residues. CDR3 protein: CVSGLVRDEQYF. For the CDR3, the DNA is TGTGTCAGCGGCTTAGTAAGGGACGAGCAGTACTTC.

As to this clonotype: This may be a read error: a much more frequent sequence differs by one nucleotide. The chain carries TRBV10-2 and TRBJ1-6; 7 bases align to TRBD1. Trimming cost V 5 bases and J 14 bases; bases outside gene matches: 9. Germline CDR1 WSHSY, CDR2 SAAADI. The CDR3 contains 13 residues. The chain's CDR3 is CASSRDRVEALHF. The CDR3, as DNA: TGCGCCAGCAGTCGGGACAGAGTGGAAGCCCTCCACTTT.

V is TRBV7-9 and J is TRBJ2-3; D unclear. Trimming cost V 3 bases and J 2 bases, with 9 bases left between them. CDR3 length: 14 amino acids. Per the germline V gene, CDR1 is SEHNR and CDR2 is FQNEAQ (reference sequence). For the CDR3, the DNA is TGTGCCAGCAGCTTGGCCCACGACACAGATACGCAGTATTTT. This encodes CASSLAHDTDTQYF.

Notes on this clonotype: A much larger clone is a single base away; this may be a read error. The chain links TRBV5-6 to TRBJ2-4; D possibly matches TRBD1 or TRBD2 (7 bases each). Germline CDR1 SGHDT, CDR2 YYEEEE. The CDR3 loop spans 14 amino acids. Deletions cut 5 bases from V and 8 bases from J, with 17 bases between. CDR3 amino acids: CASRSSGGVDIQYF. The CDR3 DNA sequence: TGTGCCAGCAGATCCTCAGGGGGGGTGGACATTCAGTACTTC.

With regard to this clonotype: In this CDR3 the conserved last residue, phenylalanine or tryptophan, is missing, so a read error is likely. This chain connects TRBV12-3 or TRBV12-4 to TRBJ1-5; 9 bases match TRBD1. V was clipped by 9 bases and J by 6 bases; unmatched bases: 9. CDR3 size: 14 residues. CDR3 sequence (DNA): TGTGCCAGTAGTATGGGACAGGGAATTCAGCCCCAGCATTGT. It translates to CASSMGQGIQPQHC.

This clonotype was seen many times. This CDR3 is CSVAIRGRKTDTQYF. The CDR3 coding sequence is TGCAGCGTCGCCATCAGGGGGCGAAAGACAGATACGCAGTATTTT. V usage is TRBV29-1 and J usage is TRBJ2-3; 8 nucleotides agree with TRBD1. Germline V gene data show CDR1 as SQVTM and CDR2 as ANQGSEA. The ends lost 6 bases at V and 3 bases at J; junction bases unmatched: 11. This CDR3 has 15 residues.

With respect to this clonotype: Just one base apart from a much larger clone, this may be a read error. The chain employs TRBV12-3 or TRBV12-4 and TRBJ2-2, with TRBD2 matching over 12 bases. This CDR3 contains 16 residues. With 6 bases clipped from V and 8 bases from J, the junction kept 10 bases outside the gene matches. The CDR3: CASSHLLAGGMGELFF. The CDR3 DNA reads TGTGCCAGCAGCCACCTACTAGCGGGAGGTATGGGGGAGCTGTTTTTT.

This clonotype was seen ten or more times. This chain uses TRBV6-6 with TRBJ2-1; 14 bases are shared with TRBD2. There are 21 residues in the CDR3. Germline assignment: CDR1 MNHNY and CDR2 SVGAGI (reference sequence). The V segment lost 4 bases and the J segment 2 bases; nucleotides outside the gene matches: 16. CDR3 in DNA: TGTGCCAGCAGTTGGGGACTAGCGGGAGCCTCGTCCCCGTTAACCTACAATGAGCAGTTCTTC. Amino acids: CASSWGLAGASSPLTYNEQFF.

This clonotype is a singleton in its sample. The CDR3 does not end in the conserved phenylalanine or tryptophan, so this is likely a read error. The V call is TRBV4-2, the J call TRBJ2-1; 9 bases are shared with TRBD2. Germline V lookup: CDR1 LGHNA, CDR2 YNFKEQ. The CDR3 has 17 residues. CDR3 loop: CTSSPQGASGIYNEQFL. CDR3 in DNA: TGTACCAGCAGCCCCCAAGGGGCTAGCGGGATTTACAATGAGCAGTTCTTA.

Worth noting for this clonotype: A junction end diverges from the germline sequence, so it may reflect a read error. The V call is TRBV6-2 or TRBV6-3, the J call TRBJ2-2; 7 bases match TRBD2. This CDR3 is 16 amino acids long. Germline values: CDR1 MNHEY, CDR2 SVGEGT. The CDR3 nucleotides are TGTGCCAGCAGTCATCTGGTTGGCGGGAGAAACGGGGAGCTGCTTTTT. Translating gives CASSHLVGGRNGELLF.

To note about this clonotype: This may be a read error, as it is one base from a much larger clone. This is likely a read error, given that the CDR3 carries no conserved phenylalanine or tryptophan at its end. This chain connects TRBV5-6 to TRBJ2-2; D gene ambiguous. The V end was cut by 0 bases, the J end by 1 base, with 4 bases between. The CDR3 sequence is 14 residues long. CDR1 is SGHDT and CDR2 is YYEEEE in the germline V gene. The CDR3 is CASSLAQNTGELFV. The CDR3 DNA sequence: TGTGCCAGCAGCTTGGCCCAGAACACCGGGGAGCTGTTTGTT.

This clonotype showed up just a few times. This chain links TRBV11-2 with TRBJ2-3; 9 bases align to TRBD2. Losses at the gene ends were 8 bases for V and 0 bases for J; bases not matched to a gene: 6. The CDR3 consists of 15 residues. Germline V gives CDR1 SGHAT, CDR2 FQNNGV. The CDR3 sequence is CASPPTSGSTDTQYF. CDR3 nucleotides: TGTGCCAGCCCCCCGACTAGCGGCAGCACAGATACGCAGTATTTT. The complete variable domain, with remaining parts taken from reference TRBV11-2 and TRBJ2-3, reads EAGVAQSPRYKIIEKRQSVAFWCNPISGHATLYWYQQILGQGPKLLIQFQNNGVVDDSQLPKDRFSAERLKGVDSTLKIQPAKLEDSAVYLCASPPTSGSTDTQYFGPGTRLTVL.